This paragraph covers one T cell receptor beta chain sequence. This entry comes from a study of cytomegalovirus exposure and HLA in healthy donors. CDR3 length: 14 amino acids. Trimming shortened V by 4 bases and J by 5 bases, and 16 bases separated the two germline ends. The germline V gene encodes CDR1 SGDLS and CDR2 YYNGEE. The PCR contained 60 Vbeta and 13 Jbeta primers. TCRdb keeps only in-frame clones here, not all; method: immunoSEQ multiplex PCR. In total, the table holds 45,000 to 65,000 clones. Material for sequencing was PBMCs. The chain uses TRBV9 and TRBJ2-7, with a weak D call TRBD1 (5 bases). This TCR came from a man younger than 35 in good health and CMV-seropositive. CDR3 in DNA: TGTGCCAGCAGCCCACCAGGACATACGGACGAGCAGTACTTC. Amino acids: CASSPPGHTDEQYF. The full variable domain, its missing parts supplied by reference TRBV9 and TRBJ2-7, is DSGVTQTPKHLITATGQRVTLRCSPRSGDLSVYWYQQSLDQGLQFLIQYYNGEERAKGNILERFSAQQFPDLHSELNLSSLELGDSALYFCASSPPGHTDEQYFGPGTRLTVT.